The 10 T cell receptor beta chains given below trace back to one sample, sequenced in a study of technical replicates of blood from a handful of donors. Repertoires were generated with immunoSEQ multiplex PCR, while TCRdb's copy carries only in-frame clones and drops some. The table records approximately 70,000 clones, about nine tenths of them present only once. The sample comprised T cells isolated from PBMCs. Every receptor here comes from a human donor in good health. Some clones in this sample may be carry-over from other donors' samples.

This chain joins TRBV27 and TRBJ2-7; a weak D match, TRBD1 (5 bases). The CDR3 contains 14 residues. From germline, CDR1 is MNHEY and CDR2 SMNVEV (reference sequence). The V and J ends lost 5 bases and 6 bases respectively, with 17 bases between them. The CDR3 spells CASSDGHSYREQYF. CDR3 in DNA: TGTGCCAGCAGTGATGGACATTCATACCGCGAGCAGTACTTC.

The V call is TRBV29-1, the J call TRBJ2-3, with TRBD2 identical over 14 bases. Germline V gene data show CDR1 as SQVTM and CDR2 as ANQGSEA. Trimming took 6 bases from V and 6 from J; bases not matched to a gene: 8. There are 15 residues in the CDR3. CDR3 protein: CSVGTSGSGGDTQYF. CDR3 nucleotides: TGCAGCGTCGGGACTAGCGGGAGCGGCGGGGATACGCAGTATTTT.

This chain joins TRBV29-1 and TRBJ2-7; TRBD2 matches at 8 bases. The CDR3 is 13 amino acids. Losses at the gene ends were 7 bases for V and 0 bases for J; bases not matched to a gene: 5. Germline values: CDR1 SQVTM, CDR2 ANQGSEA. The DNA of the CDR3 is TGCAGCGCCCGTAGCGGGGCCTCCTACGAGCAGTACTTC. This sequence encodes CSARSGASYEQYF.

The chain employs TRBV30 and TRBJ1-4; 9 bases fit TRBD1. The junction had 1 base not matched to a gene; V was cut back by 1 base and J by 10 bases. The CDR3 length is 12 residues. The germline V gene encodes CDR1 GTSNPN and CDR2 SVGIG (reference sequence). The CDR3 here is CAWSGQGGKLFF. CDR3 nucleotide sequence: TGTGCCTGGAGTGGACAGGGGGGAAAACTGTTTTTT.

This clone was counted a single time. The V gene is TRBV4-1, the J gene TRBJ2-7; the D gene is possibly TRBD2 (6 bases). The ends were cut back, 4 bases at V and 3 bases at J, with 13 bases in the middle. This CDR3 is 14 amino acids long. Germline V CDR1 and CDR2: MGHRA, YSYEKL. This CDR3 reads CASSPGGFGYEQYF. DNA for the CDR3: TGCGCCAGCAGCCCCGGGGGATTCGGCTACGAGCAGTACTTC.

The chain recombines TRBV20-1 with TRBJ2-5; the match to TRBD2 covers 8 bases. The CDR3 consists of 11 residues. The J segment lost 3 bases and the V segment lost 7 bases, leaving 1 base of the junction unmatched. Germline CDR1 and CDR2: DFQATT and SNEGSKA (reference sequence). CDR3 region: CSEAGEETQYF. In nucleotides, the CDR3 is TGCAGTGAAGCGGGGGAAGAGACCCAGTACTTC.

The chain links TRBV5-8 to TRBJ2-1, with TRBD1 identical over 8 bases. CDR1 is SGHTS, CDR2 YDEGEE, per germline. J gave up 7 bases and V 3 bases, and 12 bases lay outside the gene matches. The CDR3 is 16 amino acids. CDR3 DNA sequence: TGTGCCAGCAGCTGGGAGGACAGGGTGGTTAGGAATGAGCAGTTCTTC. It specifies CASSWEDRVVRNEQFF.

The table lists this clone with a count of one. The rearrangement joins TRBV2 to TRBJ2-3, with 8 bases fitting TRBD2. Germline-derived CDR1 and CDR2 are SNHLY and FYNNEI. V was pared by 7 bases and J by 1 base, with 7 bases of the junction left unmatched. The CDR3 extends over 15 amino acids. CDR3: CASIRGTRGTDTQYF. Written as DNA, the CDR3 is TGTGCCAGCATTAGGGGGACTAGAGGCACAGATACGCAGTATTTT. Full variable domain (remainder filled in from reference TRBV2 and TRBJ2-3): EPEVTQTPSHQVTQMGQEVILRCVPISNHLYFYWYRQILGQKVEFLVSFYNNEISEKSEIFDDQFSVERPDGSNFTLKIRSTKLEDSAMYFCASIRGTRGTDTQYFGPGTRLTVL.

The chain links TRBV27 to TRBJ2-3; D perhaps matches TRBD2 (6 bases). This CDR3 region has 14 residues. Trimming removed 8 bases at V and 0 bases at J, with 12 bases between. The germline V gene encodes CDR1 MNHEY and CDR2 SMNVEV (reference sequence). The CDR3, as DNA: TGTGCCAGCCTACCGGGAGCAAGCACAGATACGCAGTATTTT. Its translation is CASLPGASTDTQYF.

In the case of this clone: The identical CDR3 is also encoded by other nucleotide sequences in the sample. This chain joins TRBV5-1 and TRBJ1-5, with D perhaps matching TRBD1 (6 bases). The germline V and J ends were trimmed by 0 bases and 0 bases, with 7 bases remaining between them. The CDR3 loop spans 15 amino acids. Germline loops: CDR1 SGHRS, CDR2 YFSETQ. In DNA, the CDR3 is TGCGCCAGCAGCTTGGAGGGGGATAGCAATCAGCCCCAGCATTTT. Residues: CASSLEGDSNQPQHF.